Detailed here is one T cell receptor beta chain. Germline V gene lookup returns CDR1 SGHNT and CDR2 YYREEE (reference sequence). The CDR3 has 17 amino acids. Trimming cost V 4 bases and J 1 base; bases outside gene matches: 11. The data derive from a study of cytomegalovirus exposure and HLA in healthy donors. Vbeta (60) and Jbeta (13) primers were used in the PCR. Measured with immunoSEQ multiplex PCR; TCRdb has only the in-frame clones, and not every one. The sample includes nearly 200,000 clones, 80% to 90% of them seen just once. Sequenced material: PBMCs. The V gene is TRBV5-4, the J gene TRBJ1-1; the match to TRBD1 covers 9 bases. This TCR was sampled from a young man in good health and CMV-seronegative. CDR3 amino acids: CASSSGQGRSTNTEAFF. DNA for the CDR3: TGTGCCAGCAGCAGTGGACAGGGGAGAAGTACGAACACTGAAGCTTTCTTT. Full variable domain (missing parts from reference TRBV5-4 and TRBJ1-1): ETGVTQSPTHLIKTRGQQVTLRCSSQSGHNTVSWYQQALGQGPQFIFQYYREEENGRGNFPPRFSGLQFPNYSSELNVNALELDDSALYLCASSSGQGRSTNTEAFFGQGTRLTVV.